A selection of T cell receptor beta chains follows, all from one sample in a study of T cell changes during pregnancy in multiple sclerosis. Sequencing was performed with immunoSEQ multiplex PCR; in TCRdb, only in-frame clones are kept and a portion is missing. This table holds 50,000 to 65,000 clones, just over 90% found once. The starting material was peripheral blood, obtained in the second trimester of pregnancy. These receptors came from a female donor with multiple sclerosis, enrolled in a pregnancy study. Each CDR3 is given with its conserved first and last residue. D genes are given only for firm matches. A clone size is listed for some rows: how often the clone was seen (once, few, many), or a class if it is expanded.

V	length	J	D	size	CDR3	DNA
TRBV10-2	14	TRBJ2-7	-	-	CASSEGLLYYEQYF	TGCGCCAGCAGTGAGGGACTCCTATACTACGAGCAGTACTTC
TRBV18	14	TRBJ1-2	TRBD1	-	CASSPSGRGYGYTF	TGTGCCAGCTCCCCATCGGGCAGGGGGTATGGCTACACCTTC
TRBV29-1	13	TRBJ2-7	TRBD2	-	CSVVAGAGYEQYF	TGCAGCGTTGTAGCGGGGGCTGGCTACGAGCAGTACTTC
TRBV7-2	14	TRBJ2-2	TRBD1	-	CASSLDRGAGELFF	TGTGCCAGCAGCTTAGACAGGGGGGCCGGGGAGCTGTTTTTT
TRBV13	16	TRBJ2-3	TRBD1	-	CASSVKGQGAGDTQYF	TGTGCCAGCAGCGTTAAGGGACAGGGGGCAGGAGATACGCAGTATTTT
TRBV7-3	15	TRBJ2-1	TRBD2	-	CASSSRGSRLDEQFF	TGTGCCAGCAGCTCGCGGGGGAGCCGTTTGGATGAGCAGTTCTTC
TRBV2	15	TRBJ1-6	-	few	CASTNQVPYNSPLHF	TGTGCCAGCACCAACCAGGTGCCCTATAATTCACCCCTCCACTTT
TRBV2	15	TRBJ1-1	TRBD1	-	CASSLQGLVNTEAFF	TGTGCCAGCAGTCTACAGGGGTTGGTGAACACTGAAGCTTTCTTT
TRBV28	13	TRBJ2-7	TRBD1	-	CASARGQSYEQYF	TGTGCCAGCGCGAGGGGACAGAGCTACGAGCAGTACTTC
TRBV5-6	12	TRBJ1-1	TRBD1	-	CASSSRDSEAFF	TGTGCCAGCAGCTCCCGGGACAGCGAAGCTTTCTTT
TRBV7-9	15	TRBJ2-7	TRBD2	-	CASSMPYGGGYEQYF	TGTGCCAGCAGCATGCCCTATGGGGGGGGCTACGAGCAGTACTTC
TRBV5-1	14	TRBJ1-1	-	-	CASSLNSGPTEAFF	TGCGCCAGCAGCTTGAATTCAGGCCCCACTGAAGCTTTCTTT
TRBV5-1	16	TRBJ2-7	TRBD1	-	CASSQLTDRGGYEQYF	TGCGCCAGCAGCCAATTGACGGACAGGGGGGGGTACGAGCAGTACTTC